The rows below give T cell receptor beta chains drawn from one sample of a study of CD8 T cells in Susac syndrome. In TCRdb, the immunoSEQ multiplex PCR reads were re-called with MiXCR into one record per CDR3 protein. This sample has about 200,000 distinct CDR3 sequences, with around 96% found just once. The sample was CD4+ T cells from PBMCs. The receptors derive from a human donor with multiple sclerosis. Each CDR3 is given with its conserved first and last residue. A D gene is named only where the DNA matches it firmly. Where a row states a size, it is once, few, many or the class of an expanded clone; other rows omit it.

j_gene	abundance	v_gene	d_gene	CDR3aa	CDR3nt
TRBJ2-1	NA	TRBV5-4	NA	CASSVDRRNEQFF	TGTGCCAGCAGCGTAGACCGACGGAATGAGCAGTTCTTC
TRBJ1-4	once	TRBV28	NA	CASSSQPKGKLFF	TGTGCCAGCAGTTCCCAGCCGAAGGGAAAACTGTTTTTT
TRBJ1-3	NA	TRBV7-2	TRBD1	CASSSLGQGASTIYF	TGTGCCAGCAGCTCCCTGGGACAGGGGGCGAGCACCATATATTTT
TRBJ2-1	NA	TRBV5-1	NA	CASSLVGPNEQFF	TGCGCCAGCAGCTTGGTAGGGCCCAATGAGCAGTTCTTC
TRBJ1-1	once	TRBV20-1	NA	CSALIGTGAFF	TGCAGTGCCCTTATAGGGACGGGAGCTTTCTTT
TRBJ1-5	once	TRBV20-1	NA	CSARTTRKSNQPQHF	TGCAGTGCTAGGACTACAAGGAAGAGCAATCAGCCCCAGCATTTT
TRBJ1-3	NA	TRBV30	NA	CAWTGNTIYF	TGTGCCTGGACAGGAAACACCATATATTTT
TRBJ2-1	NA	TRBV6-2/TRBV6-3	TRBD2	CASSYGRLAEQGEQFF	TGTGCCAGCAGTTACGGCCGACTAGCGGAGCAGGGGGAGCAGTTCTTC
TRBJ2-1	NA	TRBV9	TRBD1	CASSRGQGRINEQFF	TGTGCCAGCAGCCGGGGACAGGGGAGGATCAATGAGCAGTTCTTC
TRBJ2-3	once	TRBV20-1	TRBD2	CSARSVTSGNTDTQYF	TGCAGTGCTAGATCTGTGACTAGCGGGAACACAGATACGCAGTATTTT
TRBJ1-2	NA	TRBV5-1	TRBD1	CASSLTGTGDGYTF	TGCGCCAGCAGCTTAACCGGGACAGGGGATGGCTACACCTTC
TRBJ1-1	NA	TRBV19	NA	CASSIGSNMNTEAFF	TGTGCCAGTAGTATAGGAAGTAACATGAACACTGAAGCTTTCTTT
TRBJ2-7	NA	TRBV20-1	NA	CSASTAGDSYEQYF	TGCAGTGCTAGCACGGCAGGTGACTCCTACGAGCAGTACTTC
TRBJ1-2	NA	TRBV28	TRBD1	CASSSSSGQVASTF	TGTGCCAGCAGTTCCTCCTCGGGACAGGTCGCGTCCACCTTC
TRBJ2-2	NA	TRBV14	TRBD2	CASSHWTRNTGELFF	TGTGCCAGCAGCCACTGGACTAGAAACACCGGGGAGCTGTTTTTT
TRBJ2-5	NA	TRBV30	NA	CAWSRTGWKETQYF	TGTGCCTGGAGTAGAACAGGATGGAAAGAGACCCAGTACTTC
TRBJ1-5	NA	TRBV4-1	NA	CASSQDNRGPSPQHF	TGCGCCAGCAGCCAAGATAATAGGGGTCCCTCGCCCCAGCATTTT
TRBJ1-2	once	TRBV3-1	NA	CASSQENYGYTF	TGTGCCAGCAGCCAAGAGAACTATGGCTACACCTTC
TRBJ1-5	NA	TRBV20-1	NA	CSARDPPSGPQHF	TGCAGTGCTAGAGATCCACCATCGGGGCCCCAGCATTTT
TRBJ2-5	once	TRBV7-9	TRBD1	CASSTGVQETQYF	TGTGCCAGCAGCACAGGGGTCCAAGAGACCCAGTACTTC
TRBJ1-1	NA	TRBV3-1	NA	CASRPWGADTEAFF	TGTGCCAGCCGACCTTGGGGGGCGGACACTGAAGCTTTCTTT
TRBJ1-2	NA	TRBV29-1	NA	CSAGQDGYTF	TGCAGCGCAGGACAAGACGGCTACACCTTC
TRBJ2-7	NA	TRBV30	NA	CAWGGMISYEQYF	TGTGCCTGGGGAGGGATGATCTCCTACGAGCAGTACTTC
TRBJ2-6	NA	TRBV3-1	NA	CASSDGSGANVLTF	TGTGCCAGCAGTGATGGATCTGGGGCCAACGTCCTGACTTTC
TRBJ1-6	NA	TRBV20-1	NA	CSARLKGSSPLHF	TGCAGTGCTAGGTTGAAGGGGAGCTCACCCCTCCACTTT
TRBJ2-4	NA	TRBV9	TRBD2	CASSVGGLRDGKNIQYF	TGTGCCAGCAGCGTGGGGGGGTTAAGAGATGGCAAAAACATTCAGTACTTC
TRBJ2-1	NA	TRBV7-3	NA	CASSLTTSNVEQFF	TGTGCCAGCAGCTTAACAACTAGTAATGTTGAGCAGTTCTTC
TRBJ2-5	NA	TRBV12-3/TRBV12-4	NA	CASSLDRTQETQYF	TGTGCCAGCAGTCTGGACCGTACCCAAGAGACCCAGTACTTC
TRBJ2-7	NA	TRBV30	NA	CAYSTDLREYF	TGTGCCTATTCGACGGACCTGCGGGAGTACTTC
TRBJ2-1	NA	TRBV30	NA	CAWSPHAYNEQFF	TGTGCCTGGAGTCCCCACGCCTACAATGAGCAGTTCTTC
TRBJ1-1	NA	TRBV30	NA	CAWSVARGAFF	TGTGCCTGGAGTGTGGCAAGGGGAGCTTTCTTT
TRBJ1-1	NA	TRBV3-1	NA	CASSQIFTEAFF	TGTGCCAGCAGCCAAATCTTCACTGAAGCTTTCTTT
TRBJ1-1	NA	TRBV12-5	NA	CASGLASRFGEAFF	TGTGCTAGTGGTTTGGCAAGCCGATTTGGTGAAGCTTTCTTT
TRBJ2-1	NA	TRBV2	NA	CASKGTLYNEQFF	TGTGCCAGCAAGGGAACACTGTACAATGAGCAGTTCTTC
TRBJ2-7	NA	TRBV7-9	NA	CASSTRDQGYEQYF	TGTGCCAGCAGCACGAGAGACCAGGGCTACGAGCAGTACTTC
TRBJ1-2	NA	TRBV29-1	TRBD1	CSVDFGQGIYGYTF	TGCAGCGTTGATTTCGGACAGGGGATCTATGGCTACACCTTC
TRBJ2-1	NA	TRBV28	TRBD2	CASGLAGLEQFF	TGTGCCAGCGGACTAGCGGGACTTGAGCAGTTCTTC
TRBJ1-5	NA	TRBV27	TRBD1	CASSGTGSQPQHF	TGTGCCAGCAGCGGGACAGGTAGTCAGCCCCAGCATTTT
TRBJ2-5	NA	TRBV15	NA	CATSRELDFQETQYF	TGTGCCACCAGCAGAGAACTTGACTTCCAAGAGACCCAGTACTTC
TRBJ2-3	NA	TRBV7-2	NA	CASSPDADTQYF	TGTGCCAGCAGCCCGGACGCAGATACGCAGTATTTT
TRBJ1-3	NA	TRBV12-3/TRBV12-4	NA	CASSPGPQNTIYF	TGTGCCAGCAGCCCGGGACCCCAAAACACCATATATTTT
TRBJ1-6	NA	TRBV20-1	NA	CSAPGGAVSYNSPLHF	TGCAGTGCACCGGGGGGGGCTGTCTCCTATAATTCACCCCTCCACTTT
TRBJ1-6	NA	TRBV7-9	NA	CASSKGAVDSPLHF	TGTGCCAGCAGTAAAGGGGCAGTGGATTCACCCCTCCACTTT
TRBJ2-6	NA	TRBV27	TRBD2	CASSPRLAVSGANVLTF	TGTGCCAGCAGTCCGCGACTAGCGGTCTCTGGGGCCAACGTCCTGACTTTC
TRBJ2-5	NA	TRBV5-6	NA	CASSLKGAETQYF	TGTGCCAGCAGCTTGAAGGGAGCAGAGACCCAGTACTTC
TRBJ2-3	once	TRBV2	NA	CAITEGGRLADTQYF	TGTGCCATTACGGAGGGGGGAAGATTAGCAGATACGCAGTATTTT
TRBJ2-7	NA	TRBV4-2	NA	CASSQDRFYEQYF	TGTGCCAGCAGCCAAGATAGGTTTTACGAGCAGTACTTC
TRBJ1-2	NA	TRBV29-1	NA	CSVEHWGARYGYTF	TGCAGCGTTGAACATTGGGGGGCGAGGTATGGCTACACCTTC
TRBJ2-1	once	TRBV29-1	NA	CSVGPRVYNEQFF	TGCAGCGTGGGGCCTAGGGTATACAATGAGCAGTTCTTC
TRBJ1-1	NA	TRBV3-1	TRBD1	CASRDRGFTEAFF	TGTGCCAGCAGGGACAGGGGTTTCACTGAAGCTTTCTTT
TRBJ1-1	NA	TRBV7-9	NA	CASSLGEQPNTEAFF	TGTGCCAGCAGCTTAGGTGAACAGCCGAACACTGAAGCTTTCTTT
TRBJ1-2	NA	TRBV25-1	NA	CASRADNYGYTF	TGTGCCAGCAGGGCAGACAACTATGGCTACACCTTC
TRBJ1-2	NA	TRBV29-1	NA	CSAQLGRDGGYTF	TGCAGCGCTCAACTCGGGAGGGACGGCGGCTACACCTTC
TRBJ1-2	NA	TRBV12-3/TRBV12-4	NA	CASTLKGYGYTF	TGTGCCAGCACCCTGAAAGGCTATGGCTACACCTTC
TRBJ2-1	NA	TRBV12-3/TRBV12-4	NA	CASSLRTVSLYNEQFF	TGTGCCAGCAGTTTAAGGACCGTTAGTCTCTACAATGAGCAGTTCTTC
TRBJ1-3	NA	TRBV9	TRBD1	CASSTRDRLSGNTIYF	TGTGCCAGCAGCACGCGGGACAGACTCTCTGGAAACACCATATATTTT
TRBJ2-2	NA	TRBV24-1	NA	CATSDPDGTWDGGELFF	TGTGCCACCAGTGACCCTGACGGAACCTGGGACGGCGGGGAGCTGTTTTTT
TRBJ2-1	NA	TRBV7-9	TRBD2	CASSFSGGPYGVEQFF	TGTGCCAGCAGCTTCTCGGGAGGGCCGTATGGTGTTGAGCAGTTCTTC
TRBJ1-2	NA	TRBV4-1	NA	CASSQDPGKGRFYGYTF	TGCGCCAGCAGCCAAGATCCTGGCAAGGGAAGATTTTATGGCTACACCTTC